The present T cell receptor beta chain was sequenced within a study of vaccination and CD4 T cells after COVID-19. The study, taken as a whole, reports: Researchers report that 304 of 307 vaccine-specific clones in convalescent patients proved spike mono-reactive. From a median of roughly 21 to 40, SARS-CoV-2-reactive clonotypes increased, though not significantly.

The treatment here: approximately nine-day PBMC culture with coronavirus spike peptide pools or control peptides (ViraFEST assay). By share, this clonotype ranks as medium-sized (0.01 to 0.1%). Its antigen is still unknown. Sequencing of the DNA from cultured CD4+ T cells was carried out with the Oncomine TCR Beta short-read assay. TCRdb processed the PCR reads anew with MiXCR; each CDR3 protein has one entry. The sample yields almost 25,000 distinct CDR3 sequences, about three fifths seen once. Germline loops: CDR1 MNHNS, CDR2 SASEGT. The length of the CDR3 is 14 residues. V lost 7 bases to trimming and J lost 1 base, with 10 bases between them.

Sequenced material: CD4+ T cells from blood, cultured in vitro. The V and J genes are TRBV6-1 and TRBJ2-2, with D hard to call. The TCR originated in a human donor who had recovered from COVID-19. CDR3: CASKPRRNTGELFF. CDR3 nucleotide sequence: TGTGCCAGCAAACCCCGCCGGAACACCGGGGAGCTGTTTTTT.